The clone carrying this T cell receptor beta chain was picked up a small number of times. Its antigen is currently unknown. Trimming removed 0 bases from V and 3 bases from J, with 12 bases in between. Germline V CDR1 and CDR2: LNHNV, YYDKDF (reference sequence). The CDR3 length is 15 residues. Each patient came to thyroid surgery without any prior treatment (of any kind). These data come from a study of metastatic and nonmetastatic thyroid tumors. At the level of the study: Repertoires were compared across blood and tumor or nodule tissue from malignant and benign thyroid patients. Study-wide points: Patients with malignant thyroid tumors reportedly had significantly higher TCR beta diversity than those with benign nodules, in blood and tumor.

As handled by the study authors: What underpinned the distant-metastasis classifier for papillary thyroid cancer was the set of CDR3 differences across clinicopathological groups. TCRdb reprocessed the PCR reads via MiXCR. V and J calls and clone size were set by TCRdb, not the authors. This sample has under 20,000 clones; under 35% occur once, and the top ten carry approximately 6.3%. The sequenced sample consisted of blood. The gene calls are TRBV15 and TRBJ2-7, with a weak D call TRBD2 (7 bases). The sequence came from a female donor with papillary thyroid cancer or a benign thyroid nodule (not recorded which). Some clones in this sample may be carry-over from other donors' samples. Written as DNA, the CDR3 is TGTGCCACCAGCAGAGATAGGGGGGGTGGCTACGAGCAGTACTTC. It codes for CATSRDRGGGYEQYF.